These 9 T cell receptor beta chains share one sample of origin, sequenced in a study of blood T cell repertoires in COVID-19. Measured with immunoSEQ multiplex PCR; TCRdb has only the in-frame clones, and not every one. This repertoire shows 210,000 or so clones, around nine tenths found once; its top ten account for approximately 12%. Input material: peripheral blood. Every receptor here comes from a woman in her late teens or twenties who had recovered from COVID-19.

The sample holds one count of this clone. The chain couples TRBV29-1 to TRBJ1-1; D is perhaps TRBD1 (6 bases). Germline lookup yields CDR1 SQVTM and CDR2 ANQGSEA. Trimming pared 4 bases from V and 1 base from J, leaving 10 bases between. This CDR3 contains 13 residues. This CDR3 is CSVVTGANTEAFF. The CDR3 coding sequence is TGCAGCGTTGTGACAGGCGCGAACACTGAAGCTTTCTTT.

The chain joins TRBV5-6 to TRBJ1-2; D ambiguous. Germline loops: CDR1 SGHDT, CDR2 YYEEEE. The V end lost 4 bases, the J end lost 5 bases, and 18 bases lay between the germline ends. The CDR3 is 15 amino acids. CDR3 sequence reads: CASSKRREPTYGYTF. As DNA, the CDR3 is TGTGCCAGCAGCAAAAGGAGGGAACCCACTTATGGCTACACCTTC.

CDR3 sequence (DNA): TGTGCCAGCGACGGAAGGGGTGGCTACACCTTC. Protein product: CASDGRGGYTF. The chain combines TRBV19 with TRBJ1-2; possibly TRBD1 for D (5 bases). The CDR3 has 11 residues. V dropped 9 bases and J dropped 7 bases, with 12 bases sitting between them. The germline gives CDR1 LNHDA, CDR2 SQIVND (reference sequence). The entire variable domain, with the rest obtained from reference TRBV19 and TRBJ1-2, is as follows: DGGITQSPKYLFRKEGQNVTLSCEQNLNHDAMYWYRQDPGQGLRLIYYSQIVNDFQKGDIAEGYSVSREKKESFPLTVTSAQKNPTAFYLCASDGRGGYTFGSGTRLTVV.

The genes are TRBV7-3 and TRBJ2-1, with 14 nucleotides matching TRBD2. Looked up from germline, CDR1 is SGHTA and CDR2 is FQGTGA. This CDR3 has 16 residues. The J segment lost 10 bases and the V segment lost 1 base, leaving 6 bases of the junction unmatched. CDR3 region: CASSLMGLAGEREQFF. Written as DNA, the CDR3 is TGTGCCAGCAGCTTAATGGGACTAGCGGGAGAGCGGGAGCAGTTCTTC. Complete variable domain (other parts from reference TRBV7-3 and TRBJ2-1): GAGVSQTPSNKVTEKGKYVELRCDPISGHTALYWYRQSLGQGPEFLIYFQGTGAADDSGLPNDRFFAVRPEGSVSTLKIQRTERGDSAVYLCASSLMGLAGEREQFFGPGTRLTVL.

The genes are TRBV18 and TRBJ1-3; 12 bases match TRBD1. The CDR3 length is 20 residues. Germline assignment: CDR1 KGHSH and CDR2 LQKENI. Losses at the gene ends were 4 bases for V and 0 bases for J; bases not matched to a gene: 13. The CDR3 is CASSLTITGTGGLSGNTIYF. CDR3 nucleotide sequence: TGTGCCAGCTCACTGACGATTACCGGGACAGGGGGCCTCTCTGGAAACACCATATATTTT.

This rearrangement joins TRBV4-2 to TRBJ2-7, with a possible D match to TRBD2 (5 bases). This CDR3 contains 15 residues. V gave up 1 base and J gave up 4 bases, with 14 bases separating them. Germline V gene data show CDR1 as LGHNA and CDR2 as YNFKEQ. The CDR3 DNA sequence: TGTGCCAGCAGCCAAGCCGTGGGAGAGCGGTACGAGCAGTACTTC. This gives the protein CASSQAVGERYEQYF.

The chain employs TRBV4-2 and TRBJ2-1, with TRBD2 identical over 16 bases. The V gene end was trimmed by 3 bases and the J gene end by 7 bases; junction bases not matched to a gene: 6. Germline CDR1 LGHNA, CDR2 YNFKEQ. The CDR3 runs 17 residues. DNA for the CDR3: TGTGCCAGCAGCCAGGGACTAGCGGGAGGGCCGGGGAATGAGCAGTTCTTC. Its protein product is CASSQGLAGGPGNEQFF.

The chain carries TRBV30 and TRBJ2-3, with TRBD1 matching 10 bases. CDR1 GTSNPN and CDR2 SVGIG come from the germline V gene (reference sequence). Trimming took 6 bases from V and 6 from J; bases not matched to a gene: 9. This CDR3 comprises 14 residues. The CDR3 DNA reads TGTGCCTGCGGACAGGGGGGAGCGGGCGATACGCAGTATTTT. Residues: CACGQGGAGDTQYF.

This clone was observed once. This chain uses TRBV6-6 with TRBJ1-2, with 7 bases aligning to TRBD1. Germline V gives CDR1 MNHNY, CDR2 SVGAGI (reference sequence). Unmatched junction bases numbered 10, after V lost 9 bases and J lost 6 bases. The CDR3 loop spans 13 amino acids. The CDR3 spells CARNPTGKDGYTF. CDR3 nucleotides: TGTGCCAGAAATCCGACAGGGAAGGATGGCTACACCTTC.